In this sample, the clone carrying this T cell receptor (beta chain) turned up a few times. Its antigen remains unidentified. The record originates from a study of cytomegalovirus exposure and HLA in healthy donors. As for the study in general: An analysis done earlier identified 120 million or so unique TCR beta sequences from about 179 million T cells. Study-wide results and caveats: Equally common other TCR beta chains were less clonally expanded than HLA-associated ones, a later analysis found. Rarity characterized most TCR sequences, yet some public TCRs appeared in many donors.

The PCR had 60 Vbeta and 13 Jbeta primers. Original processing notes: In a later analysis, some 11 million of 75 million to 85 million unique beta chains occurred in at least two donors. Here immunoSEQ multiplex PCR was the method, and the copy in TCRdb shows in-frame clones only, minus some. V and J calls and clone size come straight from that table; D and trimming were deduced from the DNA. The sample contains roughly 96,000 clones, approximately 75% of which appear only once. The CDR3 totals 16 residues. Germline lookup yields CDR1 LNHNV and CDR2 YYDKDF (reference sequence). V was clipped by 0 bases and J by 9 bases, with 15 bases between them.

This clonotype originated in a woman in her sixties or seventies in good health and CMV-seropositive. The chain links TRBV15 to TRBJ1-6; D uncertain. The sequencing sample was made of PBMCs. The CDR3 is CATSRDLPGIGSPLHF. CDR3 sequence (DNA): TGTGCCACCAGCAGAGATCTTCCGGGGATAGGTTCACCCCTCCACTTT. The whole variable domain, filled in from reference TRBV15 and TRBJ1-6, reads DAMVIQNPRYQVTQFGKPVTLSCSQTLNHNVMYWYQQKSSQAPKLLFHYYDKDFNNEADTPDNFQSRRPNTSFCFLDIRSPGLGDTAMYLCATSRDLPGIGSPLHFGNGTRLTVT.